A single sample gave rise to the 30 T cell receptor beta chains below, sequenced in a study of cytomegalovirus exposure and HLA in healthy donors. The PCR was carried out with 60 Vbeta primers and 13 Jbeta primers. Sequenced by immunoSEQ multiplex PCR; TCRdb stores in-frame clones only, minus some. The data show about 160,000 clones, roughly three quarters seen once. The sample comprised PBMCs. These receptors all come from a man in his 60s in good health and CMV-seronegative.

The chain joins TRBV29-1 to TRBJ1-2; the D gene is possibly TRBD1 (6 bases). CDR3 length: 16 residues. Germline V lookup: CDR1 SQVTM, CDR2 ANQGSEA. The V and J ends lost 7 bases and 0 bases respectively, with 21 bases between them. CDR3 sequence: CSALRDTAAANYGYTF. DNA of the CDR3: TGCAGCGCTCTCCGGGACACGGCCGCGGCTAACTATGGCTACACCTTC.

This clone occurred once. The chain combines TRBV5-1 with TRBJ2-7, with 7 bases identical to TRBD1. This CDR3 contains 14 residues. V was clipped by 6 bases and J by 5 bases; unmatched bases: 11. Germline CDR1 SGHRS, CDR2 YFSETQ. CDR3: CASMAGTASDEQYF. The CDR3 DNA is TGCGCCAGCATGGCTGGGACAGCATCAGACGAGCAGTACTTC. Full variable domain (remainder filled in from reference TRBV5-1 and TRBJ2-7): KAGVTQTPRYLIKTRGQQVTLSCSPISGHRSVSWYQQTPGQGLQFLFEYFSETQRNKGNFPGRFSGRQFSNSRSEMNVSTLELGDSALYLCASMAGTASDEQYFGPGTRLTVT.

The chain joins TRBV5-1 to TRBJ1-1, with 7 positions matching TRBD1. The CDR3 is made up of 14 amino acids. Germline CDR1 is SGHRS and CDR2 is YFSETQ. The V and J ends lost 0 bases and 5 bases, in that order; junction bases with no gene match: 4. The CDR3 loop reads CASSLVRGDTEAFF. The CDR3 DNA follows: TGCGCCAGCAGCTTGGTCAGGGGGGATACTGAAGCTTTCTTT.

The CDR3 nucleotides are TGTGCCAGCAGTTTCACAGGGTGGAGAGAGACCCAGTACTTC. This translates into CASSFTGWRETQYF. This chain connects TRBV27 to TRBJ2-5, with a weak D call TRBD1 (6 bases). The CDR3 contains 14 residues. V was cut by 3 bases and J by 4 bases, with 12 bases left in between. The V gene's germline CDR1 is MNHEY and CDR2 SMNVEV (reference sequence).

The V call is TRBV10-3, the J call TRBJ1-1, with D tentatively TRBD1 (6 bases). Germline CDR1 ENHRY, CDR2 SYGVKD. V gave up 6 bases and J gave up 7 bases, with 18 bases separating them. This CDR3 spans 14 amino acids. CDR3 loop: CAISNQGKEGEAFF. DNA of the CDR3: TGTGCCATCAGCAATCAGGGGAAAGAGGGTGAAGCTTTCTTT.

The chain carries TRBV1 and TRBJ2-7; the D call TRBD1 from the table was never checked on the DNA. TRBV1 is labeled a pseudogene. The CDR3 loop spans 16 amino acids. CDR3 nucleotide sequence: TGCACCAGCAGCCAGGGACAGGGGGCGACCTCCTACGAGCAGTACTTC. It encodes CTSSQGQGATSYEQYF.

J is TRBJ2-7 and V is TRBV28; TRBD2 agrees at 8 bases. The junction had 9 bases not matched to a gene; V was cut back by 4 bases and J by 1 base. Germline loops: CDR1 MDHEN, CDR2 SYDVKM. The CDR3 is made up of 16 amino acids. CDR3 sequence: CASSSGRAGGSYEQYF. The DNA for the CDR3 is TGTGCCAGCAGTTCGGGGCGGGCGGGAGGATCCTACGAGCAGTACTTC.

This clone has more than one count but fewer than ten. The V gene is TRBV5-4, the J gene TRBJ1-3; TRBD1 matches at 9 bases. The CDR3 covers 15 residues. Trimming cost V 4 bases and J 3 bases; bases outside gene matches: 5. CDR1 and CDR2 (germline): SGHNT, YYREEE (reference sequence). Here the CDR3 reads CASSRQGEFGNTIYF. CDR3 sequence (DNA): TGTGCCAGCAGCCGACAGGGGGAGTTTGGAAACACCATATATTTT.

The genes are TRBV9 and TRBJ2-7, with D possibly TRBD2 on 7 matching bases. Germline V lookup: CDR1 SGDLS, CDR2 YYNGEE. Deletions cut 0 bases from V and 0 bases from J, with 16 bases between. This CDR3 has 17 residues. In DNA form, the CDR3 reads TGTGCCAGCAGCGTAGGCCCTGGGGGGGCCCGCTCCTACGAGCAGTACTTC. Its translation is CASSVGPGGARSYEQYF. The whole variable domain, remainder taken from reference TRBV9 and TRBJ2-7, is DSGVTQTPKHLITATGQRVTLRCSPRSGDLSVYWYQQSLDQGLQFLIQYYNGEERAKGNILERFSAQQFPDLHSELNLSSLELGDSALYFCASSVGPGGARSYEQYFGPGTRLTVT.

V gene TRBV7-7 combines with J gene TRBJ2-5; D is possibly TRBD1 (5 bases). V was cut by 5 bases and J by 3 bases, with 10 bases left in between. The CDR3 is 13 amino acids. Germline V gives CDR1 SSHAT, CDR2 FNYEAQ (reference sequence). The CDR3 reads CASSPGAKETQYF. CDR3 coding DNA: TGTGCCAGCAGCCCTGGGGCGAAAGAGACCCAGTACTTC.

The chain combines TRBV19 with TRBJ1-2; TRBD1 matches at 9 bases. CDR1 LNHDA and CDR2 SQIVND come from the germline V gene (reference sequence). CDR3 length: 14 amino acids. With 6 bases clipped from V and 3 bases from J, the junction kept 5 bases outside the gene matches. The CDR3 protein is CASSFGTGHYGYTF. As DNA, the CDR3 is TGTGCCAGTAGCTTCGGGACAGGGCACTATGGCTACACCTTC.

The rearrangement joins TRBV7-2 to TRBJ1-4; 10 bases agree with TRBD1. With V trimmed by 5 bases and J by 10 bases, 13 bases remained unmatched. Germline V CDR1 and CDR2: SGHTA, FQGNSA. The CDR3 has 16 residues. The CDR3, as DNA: TGTGCCAGCAGCCCAATCGTCGGGACAGGGGCCGGAAAACTGTTTTTT. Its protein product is CASSPIVGTGAGKLFF. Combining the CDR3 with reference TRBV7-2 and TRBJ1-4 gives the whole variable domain GAGVSQSPSNKVTEKGKDVELRCDPISGHTALYWYRQSLGQGLEFLIYFQGNSAPDKSGLPSDRFSAERTGGSVSTLTIQRTQQEDSAVYLCASSPIVGTGAGKLFFGSGTQLSVL.

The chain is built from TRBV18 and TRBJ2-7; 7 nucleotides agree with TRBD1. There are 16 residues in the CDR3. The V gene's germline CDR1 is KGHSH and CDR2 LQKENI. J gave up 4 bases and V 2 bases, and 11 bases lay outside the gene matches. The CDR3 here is CASSPLDRPTEYEQYF. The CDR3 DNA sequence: TGTGCCAGCTCACCATTGGACAGGCCCACCGAATACGAGCAGTACTTC.

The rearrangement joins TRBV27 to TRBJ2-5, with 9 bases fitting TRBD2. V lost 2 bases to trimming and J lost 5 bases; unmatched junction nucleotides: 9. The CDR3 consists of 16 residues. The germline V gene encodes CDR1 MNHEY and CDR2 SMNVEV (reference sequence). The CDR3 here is CASSLGVSSGTETQYF. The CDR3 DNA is TGTGCCAGCAGTTTAGGAGTTTCTAGCGGGACCGAGACCCAGTACTTC.

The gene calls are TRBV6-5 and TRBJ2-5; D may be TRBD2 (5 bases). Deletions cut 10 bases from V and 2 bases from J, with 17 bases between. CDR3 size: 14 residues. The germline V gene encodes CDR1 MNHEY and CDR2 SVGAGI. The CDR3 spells CATKDPRGQETQYF. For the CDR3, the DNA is TGTGCCACCAAGGACCCACGGGGTCAAGAGACCCAGTACTTC.

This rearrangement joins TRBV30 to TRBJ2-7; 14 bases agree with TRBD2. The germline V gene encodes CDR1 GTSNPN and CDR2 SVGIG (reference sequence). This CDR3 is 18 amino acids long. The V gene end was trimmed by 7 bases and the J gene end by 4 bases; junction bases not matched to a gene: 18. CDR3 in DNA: TGTGCCTCCAGGGTTGATCTGGGACTAGCGGGGGCGACGTACGAGCAGTACTTC. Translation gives CASRVDLGLAGATYEQYF.

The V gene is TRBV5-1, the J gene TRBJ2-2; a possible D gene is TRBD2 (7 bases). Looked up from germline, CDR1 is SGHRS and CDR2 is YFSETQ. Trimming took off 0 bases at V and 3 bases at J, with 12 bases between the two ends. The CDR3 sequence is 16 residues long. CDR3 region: CASSLAGGTDTGELFF. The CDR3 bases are TGCGCCAGCAGCTTGGCGGGGGGCACGGACACCGGGGAGCTGTTTTTT.

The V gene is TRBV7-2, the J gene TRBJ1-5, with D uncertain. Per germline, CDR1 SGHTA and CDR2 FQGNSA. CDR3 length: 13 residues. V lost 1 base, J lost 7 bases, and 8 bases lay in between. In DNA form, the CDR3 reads TGTGCCAGCAGCTTAGGAGGAGGGCAGCCCCAGCATTTT. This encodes CASSLGGGQPQHF.

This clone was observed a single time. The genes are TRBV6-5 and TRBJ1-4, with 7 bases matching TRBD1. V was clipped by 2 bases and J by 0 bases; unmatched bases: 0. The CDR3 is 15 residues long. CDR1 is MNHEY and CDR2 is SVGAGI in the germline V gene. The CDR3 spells CASSYDRATNEKLFF. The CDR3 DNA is TGTGCCAGCAGTTACGACAGGGCAACTAATGAAAAACTGTTTTTT.

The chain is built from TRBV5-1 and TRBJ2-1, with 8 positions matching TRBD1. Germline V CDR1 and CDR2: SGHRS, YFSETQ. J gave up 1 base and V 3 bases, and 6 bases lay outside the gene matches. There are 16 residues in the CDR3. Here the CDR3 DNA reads TGCGCCAGCAGCTCTGGACAGGGTCTTTCCTACAATGAGCAGTTCTTC. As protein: CASSSGQGLSYNEQFF.

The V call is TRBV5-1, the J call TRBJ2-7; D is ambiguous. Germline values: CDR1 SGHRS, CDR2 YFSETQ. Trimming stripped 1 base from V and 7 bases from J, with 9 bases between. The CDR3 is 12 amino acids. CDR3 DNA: TGCGCCAGCAGCTTGTCCTTCGGGGAGCAGTACTTC. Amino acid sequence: CASSLSFGEQYF.

CDR3 residues: CASRRSAGQPYGYTF. Here the CDR3 DNA reads TGTGCCAGCAGGAGGTCAGCGGGCCAGCCCTATGGCTACACCTTC. The chain links TRBV27 to TRBJ1-2; D gene uncertain. Per the germline V gene, CDR1 is MNHEY and CDR2 is SMNVEV (reference sequence). The CDR3 covers 15 residues. V lost 6 bases, J lost 4 bases, and 18 bases lay in between.

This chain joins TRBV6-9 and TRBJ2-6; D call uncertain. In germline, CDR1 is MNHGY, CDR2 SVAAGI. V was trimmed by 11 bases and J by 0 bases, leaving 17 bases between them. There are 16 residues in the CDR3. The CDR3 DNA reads TGTGCCCCCAGGCCCCCATTAAGCTCTGGGGCCAACGTCCTGACTTTC. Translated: CAPRPPLSSGANVLTF.

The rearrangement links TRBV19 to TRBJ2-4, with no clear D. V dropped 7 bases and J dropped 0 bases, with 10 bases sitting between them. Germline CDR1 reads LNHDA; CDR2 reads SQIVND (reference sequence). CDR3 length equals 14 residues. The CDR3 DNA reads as TGTGCCAGTACCAAGACATTAGCCAAAAACATTCAGTACTTC. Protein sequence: CASTKTLAKNIQYF. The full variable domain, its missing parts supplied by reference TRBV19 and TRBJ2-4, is DGGITQSPKYLFRKEGQNVTLSCEQNLNHDAMYWYRQDPGQGLRLIYYSQIVNDFQKGDIAEGYSVSREKKESFPLTVTSAQKNPTAFYLCASTKTLAKNIQYFGAGTRLSVL.

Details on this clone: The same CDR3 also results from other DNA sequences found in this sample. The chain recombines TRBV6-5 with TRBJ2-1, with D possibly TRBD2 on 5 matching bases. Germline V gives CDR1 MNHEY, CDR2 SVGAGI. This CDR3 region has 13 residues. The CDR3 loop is CATRPGSSKVKFF. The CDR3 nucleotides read TGTGCTACCCGACCGGGGAGCTCGAAAGTCAAGTTCTTC.

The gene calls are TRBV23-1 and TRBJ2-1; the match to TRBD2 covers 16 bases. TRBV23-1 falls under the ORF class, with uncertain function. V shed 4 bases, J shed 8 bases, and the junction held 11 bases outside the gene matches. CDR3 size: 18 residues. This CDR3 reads CASSRGLAGGPSHHEQFF. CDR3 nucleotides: TGCGCCAGCAGTCGGGGACTAGCGGGAGGGCCCTCTCACCATGAGCAGTTCTTC.

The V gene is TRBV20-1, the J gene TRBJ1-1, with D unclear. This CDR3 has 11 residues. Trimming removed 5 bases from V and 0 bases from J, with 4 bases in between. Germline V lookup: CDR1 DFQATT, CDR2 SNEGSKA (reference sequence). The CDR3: CSAYMNTEAFF. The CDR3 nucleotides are TGCAGTGCTTATATGAACACTGAAGCTTTCTTT.

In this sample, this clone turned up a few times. The CDR3 region has the DNA TGCGCCAGCAGCTTGGGCCCTAGCGGGGGTGGGACAGATACGCAGTATTTT. It yields the protein CASSLGPSGGGTDTQYF. The chain links TRBV5-1 to TRBJ2-3; TRBD2 matches at 10 bases. CDR1 and CDR2 (germline): SGHRS, YFSETQ. V shed 0 bases and J 3 bases; nucleotides not matched to a gene: 7. CDR3 length: 17 amino acids.

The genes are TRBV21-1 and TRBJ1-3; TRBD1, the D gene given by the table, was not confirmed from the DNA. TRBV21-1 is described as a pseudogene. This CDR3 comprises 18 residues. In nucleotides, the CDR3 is TGTGCCAGCAGCAGGCACCATAACTACAGGGCCTATCGAAACACCATATATTTT. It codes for CASSRHHNYRAYRNTIYF.

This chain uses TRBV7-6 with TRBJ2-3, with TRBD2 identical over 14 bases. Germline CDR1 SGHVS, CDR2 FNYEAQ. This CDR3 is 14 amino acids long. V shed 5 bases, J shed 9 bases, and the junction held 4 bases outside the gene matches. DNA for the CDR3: TGTGCCAGCAGCATCGGGACTAGCGGGGGCACGCAGTATTTT. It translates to CASSIGTSGGTQYF.